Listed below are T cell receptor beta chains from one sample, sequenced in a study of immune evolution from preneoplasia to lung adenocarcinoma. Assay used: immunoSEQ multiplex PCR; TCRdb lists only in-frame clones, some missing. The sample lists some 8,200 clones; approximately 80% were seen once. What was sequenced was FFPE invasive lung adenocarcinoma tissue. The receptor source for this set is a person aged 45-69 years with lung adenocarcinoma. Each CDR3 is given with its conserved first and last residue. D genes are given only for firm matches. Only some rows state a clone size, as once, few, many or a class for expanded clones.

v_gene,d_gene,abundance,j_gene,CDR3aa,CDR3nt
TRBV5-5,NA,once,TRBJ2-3,CASSRQASSTDTQYF,TGTGCCAGCAGCCGACAGGCGTCTAGCACAGATACGCAGTATTTT
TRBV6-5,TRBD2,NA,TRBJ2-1,CASGGSGTYNEQFF,TGTGCCAGTGGGGGTAGCGGGACTTACAATGAGCAGTTCTTC
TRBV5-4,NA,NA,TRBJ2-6,CASSRGAAGANVLTF,TGTGCCAGCAGTCGAGGGGCTGCCGGGGCCAACGTCCTGACTTTC
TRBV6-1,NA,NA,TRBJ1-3,CASRAEYSGNTIYF,TGTGCCAGCAGGGCCGAATACTCTGGAAACACCATATATTTT
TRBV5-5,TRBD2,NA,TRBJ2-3,CASSLSFGTSGTDTQYF,TGTGCCAGCAGCTTGTCGTTCGGGACTAGCGGCACAGATACGCAGTATTTT
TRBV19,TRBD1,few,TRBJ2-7,CASDPGQGAEKQYF,TGTGCCAGTGACCCGGGACAGGGGGCGGAAAAGCAGTACTTC
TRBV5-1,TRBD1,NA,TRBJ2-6,CASSYDRVPGANVLTF,TGCGCCAGCAGCTACGACAGGGTCCCAGGGGCCAACGTCCTGACTTTC
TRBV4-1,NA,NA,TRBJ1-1,CASSQGWQVNTEAFF,TGCGCCAGCAGCCAAGGCTGGCAGGTGAACACTGAAGCTTTCTTT
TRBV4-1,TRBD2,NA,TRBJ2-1,CASSQEDIAGGYNEQFF,TGCGCCAGCAGCCAAGAAGATATAGCGGGAGGATACAATGAGCAGTTCTTC
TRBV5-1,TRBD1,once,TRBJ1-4,CASSLGTGRLKLFF,TGCGCCAGCAGCTTGGGGACAGGGAGGTTAAAACTGTTTTTT
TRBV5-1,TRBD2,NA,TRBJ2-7,CASSSGLAGGGKQYF,TGCGCCAGCAGCTCAGGACTAGCGGGAGGGGGGAAGCAGTACTTC
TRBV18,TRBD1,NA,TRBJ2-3,CASGQGASTDTQYF,TGTGCCAGCGGCCAGGGGGCTAGCACAGATACGCAGTATTTT